This TCR beta chain was found in a study of blood T cell repertoires in COVID-19. As for the study in general: Some COVID-19 samples were acute and others convalescent; all came from the United States, Italy and Spain. PBMCs, B-cell-depleted T cells, or T cells were the source of the cDNA or gDNA that made up the material.

CDR3 size: 17 residues. Germline V gene data show CDR1 as SGDLS and CDR2 as YYNGEE. V was clipped by 4 bases and J by 5 bases; unmatched bases: 13. Using immunoSEQ multiplex PCR, the repertoire was profiled, and TCRdb retains in-frame clones only, with some absent. Of 450,000 or so clones detected, 89% appear once; the ten largest clones hold roughly 0.84%. The sample comprised peripheral blood. This chain links TRBV9 with TRBJ1-5; 9 bases map to TRBD1. The receptor's source is a man between 18 and 35 years old with COVID-19, enrolled during active disease. The CDR3 loop is CASSPPLGQGRHQPQHF. CDR3 nucleotide sequence: TGTGCCAGCAGCCCTCCACTCGGACAGGGGCGTCATCAGCCCCAGCATTTT.